These 5 T cell receptor beta chains were all obtained from the same sample, sequenced in a study of blood T cell repertoires in COVID-19. Here immunoSEQ multiplex PCR was the method, and the copy in TCRdb shows in-frame clones only, minus some. The profile shows 250,000 to 400,000 clones, more than 70% of them singletons. The sample taken for sequencing was peripheral blood. These receptor sequences come from a woman in her 30s with COVID-19, enrolled during active disease.

The gene calls are TRBV11-2 and TRBJ2-2, with TRBD1 as a possible D gene (5 bases). The CDR3 has 13 residues. Germline V gene data show CDR1 as SGHAT and CDR2 as FQNNGV. Trimming took 7 bases from V and 6 from J, leaving 12 bases between them. In nucleotides, the CDR3 is TGTGCCAGCACCGACCCAGGGCCCGGGGAGCTGTTTTTT. Encoded protein: CASTDPGPGELFF.

The chain carries TRBV28 and TRBJ2-2, with 15 bases identical to TRBD2. CDR1 and CDR2 from the germline V gene are MDHEN and SYDVKM. J lost 4 bases, V lost 3 bases, and 6 bases had no gene match. The CDR3 has 18 residues. The CDR3 bases are TGTGCCAGCAGTTTCTCGGGACTAGCGGGGGGCGGCACCGGGGAGCTGTTTTTT. Its protein is CASSFSGLAGGGTGELFF.

V usage is TRBV7-2 and J usage is TRBJ1-5, with D unresolved. CDR3 length equals 13 residues. Trimming took 1 base from V and 5 from J, leaving 6 bases between them. Looked up from germline, CDR1 is SGHTA and CDR2 is FQGNSA. CDR3 nucleotides: TGTGCCAGCAGCTTAGAACGGGATCAGCCCCAGCATTTT. Translated, it gives CASSLERDQPQHF.

This clone appeared once. The genes are TRBV24-1 and TRBJ2-3, with 8 bases aligning to TRBD2. This CDR3 spans 16 amino acids. V was pared by 4 bases and J by 4 bases, with 9 bases of the junction left unmatched. The germline gives CDR1 KGHDR, CDR2 SFDVKD. CDR3 sequence reads: CATSDPGGARADTQYF. The CDR3 DNA reads as TGTGCCACCAGTGACCCGGGGGGGGCTAGGGCAGATACGCAGTATTTT.

The chain joins TRBV18 to TRBJ1-1, with a weak D call TRBD1 (6 bases). V was shortened by 2 bases and J by 4 bases, with 20 bases between the two germline ends. CDR3 length: 17 residues. The germline V gene encodes CDR1 KGHSH and CDR2 LQKENI. The chain's CDR3 is CASSPDTLQGWSTEAFF. CDR3 DNA: TGTGCCAGCTCACCAGATACCTTACAGGGTTGGAGCACTGAAGCTTTCTTT.